This T cell receptor (beta chain) was sequenced in a study of blood T cell repertoires in COVID-19. In the authors' workflow: For nucleated cells, counts were estimated from reference gene primer amplification. TCRdb's copy holds only in-frame clones and misses some; the assay was immunoSEQ multiplex PCR. The V and J calls and the clone size are those of that table, but D and trimming were determined from the DNA. Of approximately 80,000 clones in the sample, approximately 85% were seen once. Followed longitudinally, the Seattle patients had been enrolled during active infection. The CDR3 is made up of 11 amino acids. V was trimmed by 3 bases and J by 15 bases, leaving 11 bases between them. The germline V gene has CDR1 KGHDR and CDR2 SFDVKD.

The sequence was obtained from a woman of 80 years or more with COVID-19, enrolled during active disease. The sample taken for sequencing was peripheral blood. This chain joins TRBV24-1 and TRBJ2-1; no definite D call. CDR3 sequence reads: CATSDPIDRFF. Here the CDR3 DNA reads TGTGCCACCAGTGATCCGATTGATAGGTTCTTC.